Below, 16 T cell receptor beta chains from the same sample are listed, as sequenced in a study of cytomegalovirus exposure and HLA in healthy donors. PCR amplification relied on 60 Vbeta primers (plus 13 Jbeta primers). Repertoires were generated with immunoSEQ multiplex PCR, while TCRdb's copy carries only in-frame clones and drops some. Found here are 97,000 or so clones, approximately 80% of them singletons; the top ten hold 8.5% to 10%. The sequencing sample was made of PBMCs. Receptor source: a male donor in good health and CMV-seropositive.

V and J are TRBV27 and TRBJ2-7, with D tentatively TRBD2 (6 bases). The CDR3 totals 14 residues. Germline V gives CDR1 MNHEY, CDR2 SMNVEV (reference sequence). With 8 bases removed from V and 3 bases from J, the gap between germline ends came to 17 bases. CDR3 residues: CASAPGRRGYEQYF. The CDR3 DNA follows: TGTGCCAGCGCCCCGGGGAGGCGGGGCTACGAGCAGTACTTC.

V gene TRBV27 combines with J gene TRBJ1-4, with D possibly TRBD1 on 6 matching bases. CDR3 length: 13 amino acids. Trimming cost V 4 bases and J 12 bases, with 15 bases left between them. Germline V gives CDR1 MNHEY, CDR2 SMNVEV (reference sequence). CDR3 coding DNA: TGTGCCAGCAGTTCCCGGGACATGAGTGAACTGTTTTTT. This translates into CASSSRDMSELFF.

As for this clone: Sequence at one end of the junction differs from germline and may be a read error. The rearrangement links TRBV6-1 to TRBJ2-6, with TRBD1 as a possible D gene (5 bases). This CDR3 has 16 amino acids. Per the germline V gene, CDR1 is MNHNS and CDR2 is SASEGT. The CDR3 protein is CASSDPSVIGANGLTF. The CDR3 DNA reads TGTGCCAGCAGTGACCCTTCAGTTATAGGGGCCAACGGCCTGACTTTC.

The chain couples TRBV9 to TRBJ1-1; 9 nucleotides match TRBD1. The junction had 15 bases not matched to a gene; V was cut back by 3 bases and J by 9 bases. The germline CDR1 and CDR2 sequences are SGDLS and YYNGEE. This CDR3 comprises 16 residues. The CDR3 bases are TGTGCCAGCAGCGCAGACTCCGGGACAGGGTATACACAAGCTTTCTTT. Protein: CASSADSGTGYTQAFF.

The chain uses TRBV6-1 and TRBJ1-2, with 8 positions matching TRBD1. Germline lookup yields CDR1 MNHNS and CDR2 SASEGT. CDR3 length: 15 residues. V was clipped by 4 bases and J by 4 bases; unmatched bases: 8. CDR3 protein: CASSGDRGFGYGYTF. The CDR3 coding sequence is TGTGCCAGCAGTGGAGACAGGGGATTTGGCTATGGCTACACCTTC.

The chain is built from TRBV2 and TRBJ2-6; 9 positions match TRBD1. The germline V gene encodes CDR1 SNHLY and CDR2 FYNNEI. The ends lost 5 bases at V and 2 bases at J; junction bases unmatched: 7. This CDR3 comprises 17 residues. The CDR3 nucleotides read TGTGCCAGCAGTATTCTCCGGGACAGGGCTGGGGCCAACGTCCTGACTTTC. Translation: CASSILRDRAGANVLTF.

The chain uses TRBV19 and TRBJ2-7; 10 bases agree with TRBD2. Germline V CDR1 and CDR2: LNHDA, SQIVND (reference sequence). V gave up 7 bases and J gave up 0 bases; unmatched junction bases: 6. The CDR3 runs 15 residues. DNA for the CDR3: TGTGCCAGTACCCCCAGCGGGGGGGGCTCCTACGAGCAGTACTTC. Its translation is CASTPSGGGSYEQYF.

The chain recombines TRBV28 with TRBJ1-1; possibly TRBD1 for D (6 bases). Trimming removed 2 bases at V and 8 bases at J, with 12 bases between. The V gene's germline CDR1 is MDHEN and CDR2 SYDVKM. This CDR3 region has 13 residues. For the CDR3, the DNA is TGTGCCAGCAGTTTAAGGGGGTGGGACGAAGCTTTCTTT. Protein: CASSLRGWDEAFF.

The CDR3 reads CASRQSNLGLAGGLQFF. The CDR3 coding sequence is TGCGCCAGCAGACAATCAAACCTGGGACTAGCGGGAGGGTTGCAGTTCTTC. The chain couples TRBV4-3 to TRBJ2-1, with 16 positions matching TRBD2. V shed 6 bases and J 12 bases; nucleotides not matched to a gene: 14. Looked up from germline, CDR1 is LGHNA and CDR2 is YSLEER. The length of the CDR3 is 17 residues.

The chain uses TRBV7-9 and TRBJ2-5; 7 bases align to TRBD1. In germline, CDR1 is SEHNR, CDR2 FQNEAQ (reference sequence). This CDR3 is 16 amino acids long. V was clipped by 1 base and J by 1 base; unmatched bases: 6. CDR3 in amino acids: CASSLGGQRLQETQYF. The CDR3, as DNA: TGTGCCAGCAGCTTAGGGGGACAGCGCCTCCAAGAGACCCAGTACTTC.

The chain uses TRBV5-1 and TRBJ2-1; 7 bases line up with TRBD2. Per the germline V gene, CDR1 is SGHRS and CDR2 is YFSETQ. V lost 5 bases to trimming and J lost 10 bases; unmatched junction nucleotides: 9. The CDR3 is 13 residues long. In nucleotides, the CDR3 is TGCGCCAGCAGTTATACCGCGGGGGACGAGCAGTTCTTC. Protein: CASSYTAGDEQFF. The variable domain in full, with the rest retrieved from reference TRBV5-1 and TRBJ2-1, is KAGVTQTPRYLIKTRGQQVTLSCSPISGHRSVSWYQQTPGQGLQFLFEYFSETQRNKGNFPGRFSGRQFSNSRSEMNVSTLELGDSALYLCASSYTAGDEQFFGPGTRLTVL.

CDR3 sequence reads: CASSAPRSIRGNNGYTF. CDR3 nucleotides: TGTGCCAGCAGCGCCCCTCGGTCGATTAGGGGCAATAATGGCTACACCTTC. The rearrangement uses TRBV7-2 and TRBJ1-2; TRBD1 might be the D (5 bases). V dropped 5 bases and J dropped 6 bases, with 25 bases sitting between them. This CDR3 has 17 residues. Germline V gives CDR1 SGHTA, CDR2 FQGNSA.

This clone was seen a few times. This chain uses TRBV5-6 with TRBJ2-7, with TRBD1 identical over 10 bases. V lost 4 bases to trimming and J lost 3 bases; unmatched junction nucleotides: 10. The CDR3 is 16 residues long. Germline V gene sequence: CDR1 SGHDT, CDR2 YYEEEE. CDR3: CASSHPDRGDHYEQYF. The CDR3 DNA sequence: TGTGCCAGCAGCCATCCGGACAGGGGGGATCACTACGAGCAGTACTTC.

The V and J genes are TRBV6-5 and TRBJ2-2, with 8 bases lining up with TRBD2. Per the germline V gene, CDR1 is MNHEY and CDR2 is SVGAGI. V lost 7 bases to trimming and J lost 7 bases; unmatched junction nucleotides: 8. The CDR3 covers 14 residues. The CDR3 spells CASTHGGAVGELFF. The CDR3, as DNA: TGTGCCAGCACCCACGGGGGGGCGGTCGGGGAGCTGTTTTTT.

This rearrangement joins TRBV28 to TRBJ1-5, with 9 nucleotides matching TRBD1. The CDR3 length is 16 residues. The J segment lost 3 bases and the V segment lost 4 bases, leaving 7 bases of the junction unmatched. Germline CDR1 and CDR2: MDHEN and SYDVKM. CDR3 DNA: TGTGCCAGCAGTTCCCTTCGGGACAGGGACAATCAGCCCCAGCATTTT. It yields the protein CASSSLRDRDNQPQHF. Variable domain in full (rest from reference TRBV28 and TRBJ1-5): DVKVTQSSRYLVKRTGEKVFLECVQDMDHENMFWYRQDPGLGLRLIYFSYDVKMKEKGDIPEGYSVSREKKERFSLILESASTNQTSMYLCASSSLRDRDNQPQHFGDGTRLSIL.

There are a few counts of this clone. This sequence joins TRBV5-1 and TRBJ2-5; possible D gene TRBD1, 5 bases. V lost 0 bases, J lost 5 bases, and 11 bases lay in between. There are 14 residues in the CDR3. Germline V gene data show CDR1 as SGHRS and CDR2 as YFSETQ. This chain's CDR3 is CASSLAREEETQYF. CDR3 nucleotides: TGCGCCAGCAGCTTGGCCAGGGAAGAGGAGACCCAGTACTTC.